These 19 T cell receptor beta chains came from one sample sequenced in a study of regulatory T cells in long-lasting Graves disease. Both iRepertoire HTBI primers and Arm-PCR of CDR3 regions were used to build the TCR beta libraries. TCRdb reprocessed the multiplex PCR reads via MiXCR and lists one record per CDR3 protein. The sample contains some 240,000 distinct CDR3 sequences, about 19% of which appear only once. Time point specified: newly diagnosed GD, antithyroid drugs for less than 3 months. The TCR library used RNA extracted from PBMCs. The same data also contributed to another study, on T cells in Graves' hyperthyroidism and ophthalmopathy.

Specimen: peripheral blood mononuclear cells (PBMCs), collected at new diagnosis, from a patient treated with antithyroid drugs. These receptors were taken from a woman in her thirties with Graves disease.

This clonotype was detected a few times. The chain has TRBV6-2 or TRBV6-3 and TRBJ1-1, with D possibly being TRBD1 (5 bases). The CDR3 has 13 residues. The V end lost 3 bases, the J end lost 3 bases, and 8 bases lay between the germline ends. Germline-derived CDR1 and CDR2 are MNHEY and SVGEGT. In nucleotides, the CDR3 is TGTGCCAGCAGTTATCTGACAGACACTGAAGCTTTCTTT. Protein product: CASSYLTDTEAFF.

CDR3 nucleotide sequence: TGTGCCAGCAGTTTAGCGGGGGCCTACAATGAGCAGTACTTC. Residues: CASSLAGAYNEQYF. This chain connects TRBV27 to TRBJ2-7, with D possibly TRBD2 on 7 matching bases. V lost 2 bases and J lost 7, with 15 bases in between. CDR3 length: 14 amino acids. CDR1 is MNHEY and CDR2 is SMNVEV in the germline V gene (reference sequence).

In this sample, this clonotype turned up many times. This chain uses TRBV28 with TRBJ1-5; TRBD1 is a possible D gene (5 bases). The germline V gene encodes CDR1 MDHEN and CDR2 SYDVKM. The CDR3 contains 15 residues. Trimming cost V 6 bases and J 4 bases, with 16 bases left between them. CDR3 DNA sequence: TGTGCCAGCAGCCGAAGGGGTGGTGGGAATCAGCCCCAGCATTTT. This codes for CASSRRGGGNQPQHF.

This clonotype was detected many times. The CDR3 sequence: CASSFLHGYTF. The CDR3 nucleotides read TGTGCCAGCAGCTTCTTGCATGGCTACACCTTC. This sequence joins TRBV28 and TRBJ1-2; D uncertain. The CDR3 has 11 amino acids. The V gene's germline CDR1 is MDHEN and CDR2 SYDVKM. V gave up 6 bases and J gave up 6 bases, with 8 bases separating them.

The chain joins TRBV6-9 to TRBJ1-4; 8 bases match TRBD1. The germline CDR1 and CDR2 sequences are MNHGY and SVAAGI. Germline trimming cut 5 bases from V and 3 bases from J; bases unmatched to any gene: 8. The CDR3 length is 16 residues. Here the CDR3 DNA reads TGTGCCAGCAGTGCCCAGGGGGCGCGGGCTAATGAAAAACTGTTTTTT. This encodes CASSAQGARANEKLFF.

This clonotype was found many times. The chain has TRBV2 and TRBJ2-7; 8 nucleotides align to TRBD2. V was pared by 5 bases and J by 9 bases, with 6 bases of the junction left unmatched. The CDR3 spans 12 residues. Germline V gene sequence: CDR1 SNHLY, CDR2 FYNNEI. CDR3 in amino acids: CASSYSSGGQYF. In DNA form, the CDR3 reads TGTGCCAGCAGTTACAGCAGCGGGGGGCAGTACTTC.

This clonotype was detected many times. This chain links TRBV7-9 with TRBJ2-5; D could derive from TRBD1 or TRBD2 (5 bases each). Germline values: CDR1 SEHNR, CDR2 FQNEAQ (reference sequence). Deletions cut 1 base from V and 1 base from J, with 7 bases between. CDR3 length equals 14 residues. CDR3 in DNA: TGTGCCAGCAGCTTAGGAGGGACCCAAGAGACCCAGTACTTC. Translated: CASSLGGTQETQYF.

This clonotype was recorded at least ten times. CDR3 region: CASSPPEGGRYGYTF. The CDR3, as DNA: TGTGCCAGCAGCCCGCCGGAAGGAGGGAGATATGGCTACACCTTC. The rearrangement links TRBV7-2 to TRBJ1-2; D remains ambiguous. Germline lookup yields CDR1 SGHTA and CDR2 FQGNSA. The CDR3 loop spans 15 amino acids. Trimming took 5 bases from V and 5 from J, leaving 18 bases between them.

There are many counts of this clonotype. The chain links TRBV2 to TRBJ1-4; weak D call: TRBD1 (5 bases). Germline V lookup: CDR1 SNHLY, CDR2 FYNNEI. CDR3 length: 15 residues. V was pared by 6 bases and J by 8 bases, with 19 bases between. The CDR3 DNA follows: TGTGCCAGCAGCCACGGGTGGGGGACTGAAGAAAAACTGTTTTTT. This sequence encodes CASSHGWGTEEKLFF.

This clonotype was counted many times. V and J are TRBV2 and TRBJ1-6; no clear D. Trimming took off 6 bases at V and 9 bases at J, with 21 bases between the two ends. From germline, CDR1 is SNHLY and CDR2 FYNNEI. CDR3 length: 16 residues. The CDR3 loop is CASRPAGAVRFSPLHF. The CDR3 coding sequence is TGTGCCAGCAGGCCGGCCGGAGCCGTTCGTTTTTCACCCCTCCACTTT. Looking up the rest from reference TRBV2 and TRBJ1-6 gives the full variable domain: EPEVTQTPSHQVTQMGQEVILRCVPISNHLYFYWYRQILGQKVEFLVSFYNNEISEKSEIFDDQFSVERPDGSNFTLKIRSTKLEDSAMYFCASRPAGAVRFSPLHFGNGTRLTVT.

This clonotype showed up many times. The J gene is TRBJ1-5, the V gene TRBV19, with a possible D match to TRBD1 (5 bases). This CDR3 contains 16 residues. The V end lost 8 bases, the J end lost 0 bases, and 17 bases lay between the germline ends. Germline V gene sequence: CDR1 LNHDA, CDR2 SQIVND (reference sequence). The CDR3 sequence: CASRTGDLTSNQPQHF. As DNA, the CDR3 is TGTGCCAGTCGGACCGGGGACTTGACTAGCAATCAGCCCCAGCATTTT.

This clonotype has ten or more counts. The CDR3 nucleotides read TGTGCCAGCAGCTCCCTAGCCTCTGGGGCCAACGTCCTGACTTTC. It encodes CASSSLASGANVLTF. The chain carries TRBV7-9 and TRBJ2-6, with D possibly being TRBD2 (5 bases). V gave up 4 bases and J gave up 0 bases, with 7 bases separating them. Per the germline V gene, CDR1 is SEHNR and CDR2 is FQNEAQ (reference sequence). This CDR3 comprises 15 residues.

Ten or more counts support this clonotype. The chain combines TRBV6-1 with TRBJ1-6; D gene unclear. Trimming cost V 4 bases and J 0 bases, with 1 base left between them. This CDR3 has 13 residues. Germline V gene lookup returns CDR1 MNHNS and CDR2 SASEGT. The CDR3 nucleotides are TGTGCCAGCAGTGGCTCCTATAATTCACCCCTCCACTTT. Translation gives CASSGSYNSPLHF.

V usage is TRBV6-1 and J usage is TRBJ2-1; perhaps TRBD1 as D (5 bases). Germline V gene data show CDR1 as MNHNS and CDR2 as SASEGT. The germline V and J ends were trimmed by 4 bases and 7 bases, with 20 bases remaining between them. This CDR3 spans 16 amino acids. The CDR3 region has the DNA TGTGCCAGCAGTGGCGGAGACGCTACAGGAAGGAATGAGCAGTTCTTC. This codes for CASSGGDATGRNEQFF.

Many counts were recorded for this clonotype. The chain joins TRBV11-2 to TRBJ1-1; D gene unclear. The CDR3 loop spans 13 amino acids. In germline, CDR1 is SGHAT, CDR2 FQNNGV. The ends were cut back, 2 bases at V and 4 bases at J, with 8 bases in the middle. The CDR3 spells CASSLKAGTEAFF. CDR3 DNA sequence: TGTGCCAGCAGCTTAAAGGCAGGCACTGAAGCTTTCTTT. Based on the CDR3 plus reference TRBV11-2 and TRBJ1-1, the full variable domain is EAGVAQSPRYKIIEKRQSVAFWCNPISGHATLYWYQQILGQGPKLLIQFQNNGVVDDSQLPKDRFSAERLKGVDSTLKIQPAKLEDSAVYLCASSLKAGTEAFFGQGTRLTVV.

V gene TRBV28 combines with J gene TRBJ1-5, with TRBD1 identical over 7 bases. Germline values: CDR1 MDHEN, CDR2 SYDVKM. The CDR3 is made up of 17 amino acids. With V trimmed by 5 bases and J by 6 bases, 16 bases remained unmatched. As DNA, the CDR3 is TGTGCCAGCAGTATCGGGACCCAGGGGGGGGGACGTCAGCCCCAGCATTTT. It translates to CASSIGTQGGGRQPQHF.

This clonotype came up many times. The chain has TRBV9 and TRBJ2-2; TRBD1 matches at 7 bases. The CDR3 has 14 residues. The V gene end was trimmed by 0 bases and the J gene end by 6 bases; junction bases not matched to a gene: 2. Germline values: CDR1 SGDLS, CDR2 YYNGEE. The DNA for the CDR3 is TGTGCCAGCAGCGTAGAGGGGGCCCCCGGGGAGCTGTTTTTT. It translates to CASSVEGAPGELFF.

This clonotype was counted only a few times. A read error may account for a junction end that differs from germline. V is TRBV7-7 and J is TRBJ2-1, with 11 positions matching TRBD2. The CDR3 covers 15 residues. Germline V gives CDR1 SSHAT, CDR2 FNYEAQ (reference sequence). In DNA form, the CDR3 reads TGTGCTAGCAGCTTAGCTAGCGGGGGGCTTGGTGAGCAGTTCTTC. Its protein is CASSLASGGLGEQFF.

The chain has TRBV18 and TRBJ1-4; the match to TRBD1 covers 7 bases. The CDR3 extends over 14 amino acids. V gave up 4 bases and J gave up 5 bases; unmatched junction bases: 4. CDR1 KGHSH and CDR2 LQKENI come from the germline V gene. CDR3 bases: TGTGCCAGCTCACAGGGACAGTGGAATGAAAAACTGTTTTTT. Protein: CASSQGQWNEKLFF. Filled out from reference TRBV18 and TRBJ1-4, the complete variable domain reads NAGVMQNPRHLVRRRGQEARLRCSPMKGHSHVYWYRQLPEEGLKFMVYLQKENIIDESGMPKERFSAEFPKEGPSILRIQQVVRGDSAAYFCASSQGQWNEKLFFGSGTQLSVL.